These 32 T cell receptor beta chains came from one sample sequenced in a study of blood T cell repertoires in COVID-19. The repertoire was sequenced with immunoSEQ multiplex PCR; TCRdb's copy has only in-frame clones and lacks some. The sample contains about 83,000 clones, more than 75% of which appear only once. The source material was peripheral blood. The receptors shown here come from a man aged 50-59 years with active COVID-19.

The J gene is TRBJ1-2, the V gene TRBV6-5; TRBD1 might be the D (5 bases). The V gene lost 6 bases and the J gene lost 8 bases, with 16 bases spanning the gap. The CDR3 length is 13 residues. Germline V CDR1 and CDR2: MNHEY, SVGAGI. CDR3 loop: CASRGGASEGYTF. The CDR3 region has the DNA TGTGCCAGCAGGGGGGGAGCGTCTGAGGGCTACACCTTC.

The chain combines TRBV5-6 with TRBJ1-1; D is perhaps TRBD1 (6 bases). The V gene lost 4 bases and the J gene lost 3 bases, with 10 bases spanning the gap. Germline V gene sequence: CDR1 SGHDT, CDR2 YYEEEE. CDR3 length equals 13 residues. CDR3 sequence (DNA): TGTGCCAGCAGCCCCACAGGGTACACTGAAGCTTTCTTT. Translated: CASSPTGYTEAFF.

The gene calls are TRBV7-3 and TRBJ2-2; TRBD2 matches at 16 bases. The germline V gene encodes CDR1 SGHTA and CDR2 FQGTGA. V shed 10 bases and J 3 bases; nucleotides not matched to a gene: 8. The length of the CDR3 is 17 residues. The CDR3 nucleotides read TGTGCCACCATGGGACTAGCGGGAGGGCCAGACACCGGGGAGCTGTTTTTT. Translated, it gives CATMGLAGGPDTGELFF.

This clone was detected only once. The chain uses TRBV5-1 and TRBJ2-1; 13 bases are shared with TRBD2. Losses at the gene ends were 0 bases for V and 2 bases for J; bases not matched to a gene: 8. CDR1 is SGHRS, CDR2 YFSETQ, per germline. CDR3 length equals 19 residues. CDR3 protein: CASSLAFGTSGIAYNEQFF. CDR3 nucleotide sequence: TGCGCCAGCAGCTTGGCCTTCGGGACTAGCGGGATAGCCTACAATGAGCAGTTCTTC.

The V call is TRBV3-1 (or the pseudogene TRBV3-2), the J call TRBJ2-1; TRBD2 matches 8 bases. This CDR3 is 14 amino acids long. J was trimmed by 5 bases and V by 1 base; bases with no gene match: 1. CDR1 is LGHDT and CDR2 is YNNKEL in the germline V gene (reference sequence). The CDR3 is CASSQGLANNEQFF. CDR3 DNA sequence: TGTGCCAGCAGCCAAGGACTAGCGAACAATGAGCAGTTCTTC.

The rearrangement links TRBV7-3 to TRBJ2-1; TRBD1 might be the D (6 bases). Trimming took 5 bases from V and 6 from J, leaving 17 bases between them. Germline assignment: CDR1 SGHTA and CDR2 FQGTGA. The CDR3 loop spans 15 amino acids. CDR3: CASSQTQGLGNEQFF. The CDR3 coding sequence is TGTGCCAGCAGCCAAACCCAGGGGTTGGGCAATGAGCAGTTCTTC.

The V and J genes are TRBV7-3 and TRBJ2-1, with 10 bases matching TRBD2. Germline trimming cut 3 bases from V and 1 base from J; bases unmatched to any gene: 9. Per germline, CDR1 SGHTA and CDR2 FQGTGA. The CDR3 sequence is 18 residues long. The CDR3 DNA follows: TGTGCCAGCAGCTTGATCGCTAGCGGGAGAACTTCCTACAATGAGCAGTTCTTC. This encodes CASSLIASGRTSYNEQFF.

The V gene is TRBV6-2 or TRBV6-3, the J gene TRBJ2-1, with TRBD2 as a possible D gene (6 bases). Trimming cost V 5 bases and J 7 bases, with 15 bases left between them. This CDR3 region has 14 residues. Germline-derived CDR1 and CDR2 are MNHEY and SVGEGT. This CDR3 reads CASSDGLARNEQFF. Written as DNA, the CDR3 is TGTGCCAGCAGTGACGGGCTAGCGCGTAATGAGCAGTTCTTC.

The rearrangement joins TRBV2 to TRBJ2-1, with TRBD2 matching 9 bases. The CDR3 length is 16 residues. After removal of 5 bases from V and 3 bases from J, the junction contained 8 bases not matched to a gene. Germline CDR1 SNHLY, CDR2 FYNNEI. CDR3 amino acids: CASSSYSGRNYNEQFF. The CDR3 region has the DNA TGTGCCAGCAGTTCATATAGCGGGAGAAACTACAATGAGCAGTTCTTC.

The rearrangement joins TRBV5-1 to TRBJ2-7; 8 nucleotides match TRBD2. V gave up 0 bases and J gave up 3 bases; unmatched junction bases: 5. This CDR3 comprises 15 residues. The germline V gene has CDR1 SGHRS and CDR2 YFSETQ. CDR3 loop: CASSLAAGGNYEQYF. The CDR3 nucleotides are TGCGCCAGCAGCTTGGCGGCGGGGGGCAACTACGAGCAGTACTTC.

This clone was seen once. This chain joins TRBV13 and TRBJ2-1; TRBD2 aligns across 11 bases. The CDR3 covers 15 residues. Germline CDR1 and CDR2: PRHDT and FYEKMQ (reference sequence). The V segment lost 7 bases and the J segment 5 bases; nucleotides outside the gene matches: 7. The CDR3 protein is CASTAGTSGHNEQFF. Here the CDR3 DNA reads TGTGCCAGCACCGCCGGGACTAGCGGCCACAATGAGCAGTTCTTC. The complete variable domain, with remaining parts taken from reference TRBV13 and TRBJ2-1, reads AAGVIQSPRHLIKEKRETATLKCYPIPRHDTVYWYQQGPGQDPQFLISFYEKMQSDKGSIPDRFSAQQFSDYHSELNMSSLELGDSALYFCASTAGTSGHNEQFFGPGTRLTVL.

The V and J genes are TRBV6-6 and TRBJ1-3, with 8 nucleotides matching TRBD1. Germline CDR1 reads MNHNY; CDR2 reads SVGAGI (reference sequence). Trimming took 4 bases from V and 1 from J; bases not matched to a gene: 3. The CDR3 has 15 amino acids. CDR3 amino acids: CASSLDRASGNTIYF. For the CDR3, the DNA is TGTGCCAGCAGTTTGGACAGGGCATCTGGAAACACCATATATTTT.

This chain uses TRBV3-1 (or the pseudogene TRBV3-2) with TRBJ2-3, with TRBD2 matching 13 bases. The junction had 17 bases not matched to a gene; V was cut back by 4 bases and J by 4 bases. The CDR3 is made up of 20 amino acids. The V gene's germline CDR1 is LGHDT and CDR2 YNNKEL (reference sequence). The CDR3 nucleotides read TGTGCCAGCAGCCTGACCCATCTTCCGCGGACTAGCGGGAGTGCAGATACGCAGTATTTT. Amino acid sequence: CASSLTHLPRTSGSADTQYF.

The chain links TRBV6-2 or TRBV6-3 to TRBJ1-1, with 7 bases aligning to TRBD1. The CDR3 loop spans 13 amino acids. Germline V gene lookup returns CDR1 MNHEY and CDR2 SVGEGT. V lost 5 bases to trimming and J lost 9 bases; unmatched junction nucleotides: 9. The CDR3, as DNA: TGTGCCAGCAGTCCGGGACAGATATTAAAAGCTTTCTTT. This sequence encodes CASSPGQILKAFF.

The chain employs TRBV6-5 and TRBJ2-2, with unresolved D. The germline CDR1 and CDR2 sequences are MNHEY and SVGAGI. The CDR3 totals 13 residues. The V gene lost 7 bases and the J gene lost 1 base, with 7 bases spanning the gap. The chain's CDR3 is CASNAGNTGELFF. DNA of the CDR3: TGTGCCAGCAACGCAGGGAACACCGGGGAGCTGTTTTTT.

The V gene is TRBV12-2, the J gene TRBJ2-7; the D call of TRBD1 is as the table states it, not checked on the DNA. TRBV12-2 is given as a pseudogene. This CDR3 has 15 residues. The CDR3 bases are TGTGCAAGTCGCTTAGTACAGGACGGCCCCTACGAGCAGTACTTC. Translation: CASRLVQDGPYEQYF.

The chain carries TRBV6-5 and TRBJ1-5; maybe TRBD1 (5 bases). CDR3 length: 14 residues. With 8 bases removed from V and 7 bases from J, the gap between germline ends came to 18 bases. From germline, CDR1 is MNHEY and CDR2 SVGAGI. The CDR3 loop reads CASARRQSQQPQHF. The CDR3 coding sequence is TGTGCCAGCGCCCGTCGACAGAGCCAACAGCCCCAGCATTTT.

The chain has TRBV12-3 or TRBV12-4 and TRBJ1-5; 10 bases agree with TRBD1. V lost 8 bases to trimming and J lost 6 bases; unmatched junction nucleotides: 4. There are 13 residues in the CDR3. CDR3 sequence (DNA): TGTGCCAGCGCGGGGACAGGGGTTCAGCCCCAGCATTTT. This gives the protein CASAGTGVQPQHF.

This rearrangement joins TRBV28 to TRBJ1-6, with 8 bases matching TRBD1. The V segment lost 6 bases and the J segment 3 bases; nucleotides outside the gene matches: 1. Germline V gene data show CDR1 as MDHEN and CDR2 as SYDVKM. The CDR3 is 14 residues long. DNA of the CDR3: TGTGCCAGCAGCGACAGGGGCTATAATTCACCCCTCCACTTT. Amino acid sequence: CASSDRGYNSPLHF.

This clone was recorded once. The rearrangement links TRBV30 to TRBJ1-2; TRBD1 aligns across 8 bases. Per the germline V gene, CDR1 is GTSNPN and CDR2 is SVGIG (reference sequence). The ends lost 3 bases at V and 7 bases at J; junction bases unmatched: 7. The CDR3 length is 13 residues. The CDR3 region has the DNA TGTGCCTGGAGGGCAGGGGGCATCGGTGGCTACACCTTC. It codes for CAWRAGGIGGYTF.

The genes are TRBV6-5 and TRBJ1-1, with 8 bases that match TRBD1. The ends lost 3 bases at V and 6 bases at J; junction bases unmatched: 3. This CDR3 has 13 residues. The germline gives CDR1 MNHEY, CDR2 SVGAGI. The CDR3 loop reads CASSYPGGPEAFF. The CDR3 region has the DNA TGTGCCAGCAGTTATCCAGGGGGCCCTGAAGCTTTCTTT.

The chain couples TRBV27 to TRBJ1-4; 9 nucleotides line up with TRBD1. V dropped 4 bases and J dropped 9; count of bases not matched to a gene: 3. The V gene's germline CDR1 is MNHEY and CDR2 SMNVEV (reference sequence). This CDR3 has 13 amino acids. The CDR3 here is CASSSDRGKKLFF. DNA of the CDR3: TGTGCCAGCAGTTCGGACAGGGGTAAAAAACTGTTTTTT.

The chain employs TRBV18 and TRBJ1-1; perhaps TRBD1 as D (5 bases). Germline V gene data show CDR1 as KGHSH and CDR2 as LQKENI. Trimming cost V 1 base and J 1 base, with 10 bases left between them. The CDR3 contains 15 residues. CDR3 residues: CASSPRWQGNTEAFF. For the CDR3, the DNA is TGTGCCAGCTCACCACGGTGGCAGGGGAACACTGAAGCTTTCTTT. Supplemented by reference TRBV18 and TRBJ1-1, the full variable domain reads NAGVMQNPRHLVRRRGQEARLRCSPMKGHSHVYWYRQLPEEGLKFMVYLQKENIIDESGMPKERFSAEFPKEGPSILRIQQVVRGDSAAYFCASSPRWQGNTEAFFGQGTRLTVV.

The chain has TRBV18 and TRBJ2-2, with TRBD1 as a possible D gene (6 bases). CDR1 is KGHSH and CDR2 is LQKENI in the germline V gene. The CDR3 totals 13 residues. V gave up 5 bases and J gave up 8 bases, with 12 bases separating them. CDR3 coding DNA: TGTGCCAGCTCAGATTCCGGGACAGGGGAGCTGTTTTTT. It specifies CASSDSGTGELFF.

This clone was seen only once. CDR3: CASSWTGYEQYF. CDR3 coding DNA: TGTGCCAGCAGCTGGACAGGCTACGAGCAGTACTTC. This sequence joins TRBV6-2 or TRBV6-3 and TRBJ2-7; 7 bases are shared with TRBD1. Germline assignment: CDR1 MNHEY and CDR2 SVGEGT. The CDR3 totals 12 residues. V lost 6 bases and J lost 3; bases outside the gene matches: 2.

The chain employs TRBV5-6 and TRBJ1-2; 7 bases match TRBD1. Germline CDR1 is SGHDT and CDR2 is YYEEEE. CDR3 length: 18 residues. Losses at the gene ends were 2 bases for V and 2 bases for J; bases not matched to a gene: 15. The DNA for the CDR3 is TGTGCCAGCAGCTTCAGGCGTCCGTCGACAGGGTTAAACTATGGCTACACCTTC. Amino acid sequence: CASSFRRPSTGLNYGYTF.

The gene calls are TRBV4-2 and TRBJ2-7, with 10 positions matching TRBD1. The V gene's germline CDR1 is LGHNA and CDR2 YNFKEQ. The ends lost 2 bases at V and 6 bases at J; junction bases unmatched: 4. This CDR3 region has 14 residues. CDR3 sequence: CASSQQTGGGEQYF. The DNA of the CDR3 is TGTGCCAGCAGCCAACAGACAGGGGGCGGCGAGCAGTACTTC.

The chain uses TRBV4-1 and TRBJ2-5; 8 bases fit TRBD2. Germline V gene lookup returns CDR1 MGHRA and CDR2 YSYEKL. The CDR3 extends over 15 amino acids. Trimming cost V 3 bases and J 2 bases; bases outside gene matches: 5. CDR3 sequence: CASSHTGTRQETQYF. CDR3 bases: TGCGCCAGCAGCCATACCGGGACTAGACAAGAGACCCAGTACTTC.

The rearrangement uses TRBV28 and TRBJ1-1; TRBD1 matches at 7 bases. This CDR3 is 16 amino acids long. V was clipped by 6 bases and J by 1 base; unmatched bases: 11. Per germline, CDR1 MDHEN and CDR2 SYDVKM. This CDR3 reads CASSRIDRAANTEAFF. The CDR3 region has the DNA TGTGCCAGCAGCCGCATCGACAGGGCTGCGAACACTGAAGCTTTCTTT.

The chain recombines TRBV25-1 with TRBJ2-3, with 12 bases identical to TRBD2. V shed 3 bases, J shed 7 bases, and the junction held 5 bases outside the gene matches. The CDR3 is 15 residues long. CDR1 is MGHDK and CDR2 is SYGVNS in the germline V gene. CDR3 protein: CASSDGLAGRNTQYF. For the CDR3, the DNA is TGTGCCAGCAGTGATGGACTAGCGGGGCGGAATACGCAGTATTTT.

V gene TRBV27 combines with J gene TRBJ1-5, with D hard to call. V dropped 6 bases and J dropped 2 bases, with 14 bases sitting between them. Germline CDR1 MNHEY, CDR2 SMNVEV (reference sequence). This CDR3 comprises 15 residues. CDR3 residues: CASSSSGFGNQPQHF. Here the CDR3 DNA reads TGTGCCAGCAGCTCGTCAGGCTTCGGCAATCAGCCCCAGCATTTT.

The rearrangement links TRBV5-1 to TRBJ1-4; D unclear. CDR1 is SGHRS, CDR2 YFSETQ, per germline. The CDR3 covers 16 residues. V lost 0 bases, J lost 0 bases, and 9 bases lay in between. In DNA, the CDR3 is TGCGCCAGCAGCTTGGCCGTGCAGGCAACTAATGAAAAACTGTTTTTT. Encoded protein: CASSLAVQATNEKLFF.